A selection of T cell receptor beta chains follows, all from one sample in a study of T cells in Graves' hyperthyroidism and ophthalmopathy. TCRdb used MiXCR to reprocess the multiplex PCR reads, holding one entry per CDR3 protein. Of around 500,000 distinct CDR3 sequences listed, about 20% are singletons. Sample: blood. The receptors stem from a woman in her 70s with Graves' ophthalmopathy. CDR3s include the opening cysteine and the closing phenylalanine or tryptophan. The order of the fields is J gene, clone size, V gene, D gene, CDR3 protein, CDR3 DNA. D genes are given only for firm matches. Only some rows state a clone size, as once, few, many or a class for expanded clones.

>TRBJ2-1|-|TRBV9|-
CASSVGRTNEQFF
TGTGCCAGCAGCGTAGGGCGTACCAATGAGCAGTTCTTC
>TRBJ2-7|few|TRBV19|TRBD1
CASSLGGQGLSYEQYF
TGTGCCAGTAGTTTGGGTGGACAGGGCCTCTCCTACGAGCAGTACTTC
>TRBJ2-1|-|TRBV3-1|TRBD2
CASSPLRGGLANNEQFF
TGTGCCAGCAGCCCCCTGCGGGGGGGACTAGCGAACAATGAGCAGTTCTTC
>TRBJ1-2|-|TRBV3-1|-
CASSQEGGGLRVRGYTF
TGTGCCAGCAGCCAAGAAGGCGGGGGGCTAAGGGTTCGAGGCTACACCTTC
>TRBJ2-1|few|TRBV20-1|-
CSASLVELGSYNEQFF
TGCAGTGCTAGTTTGGTGGAGCTGGGCTCCTACAATGAGCAGTTCTTC
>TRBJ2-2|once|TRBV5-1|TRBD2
CASSFSGSTGGLFF
TGCGCCAGCAGCTTTAGCGGGAGTACCGGGGGGCTGTTTTTT
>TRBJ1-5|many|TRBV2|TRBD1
CASSEDRGGNQPQHF
TGTGCCAGCAGTGAAGACAGGGGAGGCAATCAGCCCCAGCATTTT
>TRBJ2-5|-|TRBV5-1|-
CASSPNGPETQYF
TGCGCCAGCAGCCCTAACGGCCCCGAGACCCAGTACTTC
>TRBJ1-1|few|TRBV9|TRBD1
CASSQGPGGNTEAFF
TGTGCCAGCAGCCAAGGCCCAGGGGGGAACACTGAAGCTTTCTTT
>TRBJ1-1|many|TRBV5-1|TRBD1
CASSLETGWTEAFF
TGCGCCAGCAGCTTGGAGACAGGGTGGACTGAAGCTTTCTTT
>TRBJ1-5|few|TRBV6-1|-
CASSDGGGYQPQHF
TGTGCCAGCAGTGATGGGGGGGGGTATCAGCCCCAGCATTTT
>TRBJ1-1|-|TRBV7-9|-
CASSLKGWNPEAFF
TGTGCCAGCAGCTTAAAGGGGTGGAACCCTGAAGCTTTCTTT
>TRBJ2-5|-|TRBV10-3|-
CASQPTGRFETQYF
TGTGCCAGCCAGCCGACAGGAAGATTCGAGACCCAGTACTTC
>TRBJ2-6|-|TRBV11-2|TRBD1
CASSFTGAPTGANVLTF
TGTGCCAGCAGCTTTACAGGGGCCCCAACTGGGGCCAACGTCCTGACTTTC
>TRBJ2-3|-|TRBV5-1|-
CASSSQADTQYF
TGCGCCAGCAGCTCTCAAGCGGATACGCAGTATTTT
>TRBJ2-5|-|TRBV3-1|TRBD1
CASSPLAGTEETQYF
TGTGCCAGCAGCCCTCTGGCTGGGACAGAAGAGACCCAGTACTTC
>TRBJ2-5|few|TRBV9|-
CASSVSRGGETQYF
TGTGCCAGCAGCGTATCGCGAGGGGGGGAGACCCAGTACTTC
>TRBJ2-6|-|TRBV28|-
CASSKTGANVLTF
TGTGCCAGCTCGAAAACTGGGGCCAACGTCCTGACTTTC
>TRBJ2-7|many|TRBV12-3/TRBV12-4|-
CASSLWGGDEQYF
TGTGCCAGCAGTTTATGGGGGGGCGACGAGCAGTACTTC
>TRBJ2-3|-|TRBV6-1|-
CASSETRAFTDTQYF
TGTGCCAGCAGTGAAACCAGGGCCTTCACAGATACGCAGTATTTT
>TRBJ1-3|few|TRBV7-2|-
CASSRTRDSGNTIYF
TGTGCCAGCAGCCGGACCCGTGACTCTGGAAACACCATATATTTT
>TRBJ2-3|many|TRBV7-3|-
CASSPPPDTQYF
TGTGCCAGCAGCCCGCCGCCAGATACGCAGTATTTT
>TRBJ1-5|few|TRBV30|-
CAWSDAGRTQHF
TGTGCCTGGAGTGACGCGGGACGGACCCAGCATTTT
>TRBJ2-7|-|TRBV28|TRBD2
CASSPRLAGYEQYF
TGTGCCAGCAGTCCCCGACTAGCGGGATATGAGCAGTACTTC
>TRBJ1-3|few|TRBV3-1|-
CASSQTGTTGNTIYF
TGTGCCAGCAGCCAAACCGGGACCACTGGAAACACCATATATTTT
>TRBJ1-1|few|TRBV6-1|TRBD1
CASTRQGTGTEAFF
TGTGCCAGCACAAGACAGGGGACGGGCACTGAAGCTTTCTTT
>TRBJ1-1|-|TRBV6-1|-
CASSERGGGEAFF
TGTGCCAGCAGTGAACGGGGGGGGGGCGAAGCTTTCTTT
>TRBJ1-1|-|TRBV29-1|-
CSVRNPNTEAFF
TGCAGCGTTAGGAATCCGAACACTGAAGCTTTCTTT
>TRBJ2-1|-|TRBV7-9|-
CASSFPGRGNEQFF
TGTGCCAGCAGCTTTCCAGGGCGGGGCAATGAGCAGTTCTTC
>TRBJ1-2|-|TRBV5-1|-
CASSLVQGSYGYTF
TGCGCCAGCAGCTTGGTACAGGGTAGTTATGGCTACACCTTC
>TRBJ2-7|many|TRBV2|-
CASSAPSFSYEQYF
TGTGCCAGCAGCGCCCCCTCCTTCTCCTACGAGCAGTACTTC
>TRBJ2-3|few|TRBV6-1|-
CASSNWASTDTQYF
TGTGCCAGCAGCAATTGGGCGAGCACAGATACGCAGTATTTT